This is a list of T cell receptor beta chains from one sample in a study of T cells in Graves' hyperthyroidism and ophthalmopathy. A single record per CDR3 protein comes from TCRdb applying MiXCR to the multiplex PCR reads. The sample records 550,000 to 650,000 distinct CDR3 sequences, over 11% being singletons. The sample consisted of blood. These receptors were collected from a woman younger than 45 with Graves' hyperthyroidism that later progressed to Graves' ophthalmopathy. CDR3s include the opening cysteine and the closing phenylalanine or tryptophan. A D gene is named only where the DNA matches it firmly. Rows give clone size only sometimes, using once, few, many, or a class for an expanded clone.

CAISRSKDTNYQETQYF | TGTGCCATCAGTCGCAGTAAGGACACTAACTACCAAGAGACCCAGTACTTC | . | 17 | TRBJ2-5 | . | TRBV10-3
CASSQDNTGLWEAQYF | TGCGCCAGCAGCCAAGATAACACCGGCCTTTGGGAGGCCCAGTACTTC | . | 16 | TRBJ2-5 | . | TRBV4-3
CASRRTSGSYDEQFF | TGTGCCAGCAGGAGGACTAGCGGGAGTTACGATGAGCAGTTCTTC | many | 15 | TRBJ2-1 | TRBD2 | TRBV7-2
CAISPREANGYTF | TGTGCCATCAGCCCCAGGGAGGCAAATGGCTACACCTTC | many | 13 | TRBJ1-2 | . | TRBV10-3
CASSLKTEGYGYTF | TGTGCCAGCAGTTTAAAAACGGAAGGCTATGGCTACACCTTC | many | 14 | TRBJ1-2 | . | TRBV27
CSATNREILETQYF | TGCAGTGCTACGAATCGGGAGATACTAGAGACCCAGTACTTC | many | 14 | TRBJ2-5 | . | TRBV20-1
CASSSYGTGPYEQYF | TGTGCCAGCAGTTCCTACGGGACAGGGCCCTACGAGCAGTACTTC | few | 15 | TRBJ2-7 | TRBD1 | TRBV6-1
CASSVGEVGYTF | TGTGCCAGCAGCGTAGGAGAGGTTGGCTACACCTTC | many | 12 | TRBJ1-2 | . | TRBV9
CASSPEFATGMNQPQHF | TGTGCCAGCTCACCAGAATTCGCAACGGGTATGAATCAGCCCCAGCATTTT | many | 17 | TRBJ1-5 | . | TRBV18
CASSTGTSGFYEQYF | TGTGCCAGCAGCACCGGGACTAGCGGATTCTACGAGCAGTACTTC | many | 15 | TRBJ2-7 | TRBD2 | TRBV7-9
CSARSTFGETQYF | TGCAGTGCTAGGTCGACATTCGGGGAGACCCAGTACTTC | many | 13 | TRBJ2-5 | . | TRBV20-1
CASSLDGGPSPLHF | TGTGCCAGCAGCTTAGATGGGGGCCCCTCACCCCTCCACTTT | many | 14 | TRBJ1-6 | . | TRBV11-2
CASSLGGPGYSPLHF | TGTGCCAGCAGTTTAGGGGGACCAGGTTATTCACCCCTCCACTTT | many | 15 | TRBJ1-6 | . | TRBV27
CSARAPASPGEQYF | TGCAGTGCTAGAGCCCCGGCCTCACCGGGCGAGCAGTACTTC | few | 14 | TRBJ2-7 | . | TRBV20-1
CAITAGQLTSGRRGEQFF | TGTGCCATCACGGCAGGGCAATTGACTAGCGGGAGGAGGGGTGAGCAGTTCTTC | few | 18 | TRBJ2-1 | TRBD2 | TRBV10-3
CAWSVLAEVGADTQYF | TGTGCCTGGAGTGTATTAGCGGAGGTAGGGGCAGATACGCAGTATTTT | many | 16 | TRBJ2-3 | . | TRBV30
CASSSTGVGGTEAFF | TGTGCCAGCAGCTCAACAGGGGTAGGGGGGACTGAAGCTTTCTTT | many | 15 | TRBJ1-1 | TRBD1 | TRBV11-3
CASSLRQKYGYTF | TGTGCCAGCAGCTTGAGACAAAAGTATGGCTACACCTTC | few | 13 | TRBJ1-2 | . | TRBV5-5
CASSLRVGETQYF | TGTGCCAGCAGCCTGAGGGTTGGAGAGACCCAGTACTTC | many | 13 | TRBJ2-5 | . | TRBV7-2
CASSLEGHTYNEQFF | TGCGCCAGCAGCTTGGAAGGACATACATACAATGAGCAGTTCTTC | many | 15 | TRBJ2-1 | . | TRBV5-1
CASSLGGAFF | TGTGCCAGCAGTTTAGGGGGAGCTTTCTTT | many | 10 | TRBJ1-1 | . | TRBV12-3/TRBV12-4
CASSSGGGRNTEAFF | TGCGCCAGCAGCTCGGGCGGGGGACGGAACACTGAAGCTTTCTTT | many | 15 | TRBJ1-1 | . | TRBV5-1
CASTTTGAGELFF | TGTGCCTCAACCACTACCGGGGCCGGGGAGCTGTTTTTT | . | 13 | TRBJ2-2 | . | TRBV30
CASSLALGSEQYF | TGTGCCAGCAGTTTAGCGCTAGGGAGCGAGCAGTACTTC | many | 13 | TRBJ2-7 | . | TRBV12-3/TRBV12-4
CATSRDRTSGSYEQYF | TGTGCCACCAGCAGAGATAGGACTAGCGGGAGCTACGAGCAGTACTTC | few | 16 | TRBJ2-7 | TRBD2 | TRBV15
CASRNEGVELGTEAFF | TGTGCCAGCAGAAACGAAGGGGTAGAATTGGGCACTGAAGCTTTCTTT | many | 16 | TRBJ1-1 | . | TRBV28
CASRGTYYGYTF | TGTGCCAGCCGAGGCACCTACTATGGCTACACCTTC | many | 12 | TRBJ1-2 | . | TRBV6-2/TRBV6-3
CSARDRGTNTGELFF | TGCAGTGCTAGAGATCGGGGAACGAACACCGGGGAGCTGTTTTTT | few | 15 | TRBJ2-2 | . | TRBV20-1
CASSEGPEGNEKLFF | TGTGCCAGCAGTGAAGGCCCGGAGGGGAACGAAAAACTGTTTTTT | few | 15 | TRBJ1-4 | . | TRBV6-1